The clone carrying this T cell receptor (beta chain) was picked up many times. Looked up from germline, CDR1 is ENHRY and CDR2 is SYGVKD. This CDR3 comprises 14 residues. V lost 2 bases and J 3 bases, leaving 10 bases between the germline ends. The sample belongs to a study of human T cells and chemical hapten exposure. One entry per CDR3 protein, called by TCRdb with MiXCR from the RACE reads. The data contain 80,000 to 100,000 distinct CDR3 sequences, roughly 8.8% of them singletons. Time point specified: pre-sensitization, week 0. Regarding treatment: therapeutic diphenylcyclopropenone sensitization with weekly scalp DPC.

The sequences come from whole blood, collected in connection with sensitization to the hapten diphenylcyclopropenone (DPC). The origin of this receptor is a woman between 35 and 50 years old with alopecia areata. Some clones in this sample may be carry-over from other donors' samples. The V gene is TRBV10-3, the J gene TRBJ1-1; D gene unclear. The CDR3 DNA reads TGTGCCATCAGTGAGCGGAGAAGAGACACTGAAGCTTTCTTT. Its translation: CAISERRRDTEAFF.